These 18 T cell receptor beta chains were sequenced from one sample in a study of CXCR3-negative and CXCR3-positive naive CD8 T cells (dated by TCRdb to between 2018 and 2021). The data were produced on a NextSeq 550. The Human TCR Profiling Kit (MiLaboratory) was used to make UMI-labeled 5' RACE TRB cDNA libraries. Following TCRdb reprocessing, every CDR3 protein sequence forms one entry, and DNA is not provided. The sample's table covers nearly 110,000 distinct CDR3 sequences. The ten largest account for around 0.4% of the sample. The paper as a whole reports these results and caveats: Compared with CXCR3-negative naive cells, CXCR3-positive naive cells had TRB CDR3s with higher hydrophobicity (lower Kidera factor 4), lower energy, and higher strength and volume indices.

The antigens these receptors bind are not known. The sample consisted of naive CXCR3+ CD8+ T cells from blood. The sample's cell subset or site label is to be understood as: CD45RO-CCR7+CD27+CD95- naive CD8+ T cells expressing CXCR3 (TNR3+). All receptors come from a human donor in good health. Some clones in this sample may be carry-over from other donors' samples.

The V gene is TRBV29-1, the J gene TRBJ1-1. The CDR3 spans 12 residues. The germline V gene has CDR1 SQVTM and CDR2 ANQGSEA. The chain's CDR3 is CSAPSENTEAFF. The complete variable domain, with remaining parts taken from reference TRBV29-1 and TRBJ1-1, reads SAVISQKPSRDICQRGTSLTIQCQVDSQVTMMFWYRQQPGQSLTLIATANQGSEATYESGFVIDKFPISRPNLTFSTLTVSNMSPEDSSIYLCSAPSENTEAFFGQGTRLTVV.

J is TRBJ2-7 and V is TRBV28. Germline CDR1 and CDR2: MDHEN and SYDVKM. This CDR3 has 11 residues. CDR3 sequence: CASSFANEQYF.

V usage is TRBV6-2 or TRBV6-3 and J usage is TRBJ1-5. Germline lookup yields CDR1 MNHEY and CDR2 SVGEGT. The CDR3 loop spans 15 amino acids. The CDR3 region is CASSLPQGENQPQHF.

The gene calls are TRBV10-2 and TRBJ1-5; no DNA is available, so the TRBD1 call from TCRdb remains unchecked. This CDR3 is 16 amino acids long. Germline V gene sequence: CDR1 WSHSY, CDR2 SAAADI. CDR3 residues: CASSTGGQYSNQPQHF.

The chain couples TRBV12-3 or TRBV12-4 to TRBJ1-1; TCRdb's assignment of TRBD1 cannot be checked, as there is no DNA. This CDR3 is 14 amino acids long. The CDR3 protein is CASSLTEGYTEAFF.

This chain connects TRBV9 to TRBJ2-7; the TCRdb call, TRBD2, lacks DNA for checking. CDR1 SGDLS and CDR2 YYNGEE come from the germline V gene. The CDR3 is 15 amino acids. CDR3 loop: CASSVAGVLSYEQYF.

The rearrangement uses TRBV30 and TRBJ2-1; TCRdb selects TRBD2, and the lack of DNA leaves this call unchecked. The CDR3 consists of 15 residues. The germline V gene has CDR1 GTSNPN and CDR2 SVGIG (reference sequence). The CDR3 loop reads CAWSVRSGIYNEQFF.

The chain couples TRBV28 to TRBJ2-1; no DNA is available, so the TRBD1 call from TCRdb remains unchecked. Germline values: CDR1 MDHEN, CDR2 SYDVKM. This CDR3 spans 15 amino acids. The CDR3 sequence is CASSEQGTSDNEQFF.

The V and J genes are TRBV6-4 and TRBJ2-4; no DNA is available, so the TRBD2 call from TCRdb remains unchecked. From germline, CDR1 is MRHNA and CDR2 SNTAGT. The CDR3 length is 16 residues. CDR3 protein: CASSELAGGSKNIQYF.

The rearrangement links TRBV29-1 to TRBJ2-4; TCRdb lists TRBD1, though no DNA is available to test this call. The CDR3 is 16 amino acids. Germline values: CDR1 SQVTM, CDR2 ANQGSEA. This CDR3 is CSVAGSGQVAKNIQYF.

V usage is TRBV5-1 and J usage is TRBJ1-1; without DNA, the TCRdb call of TRBD1 cannot be checked. Looked up from germline, CDR1 is SGHRS and CDR2 is YFSETQ. The CDR3 has 15 residues. CDR3 amino acids: CASTLKGQGGTEAFF.

The chain uses TRBV6-6 and TRBJ1-4; TCRdb's D gene call, TRBD1, goes unchecked for lack of DNA. This CDR3 region has 16 residues. CDR1 MNHNY and CDR2 SVGAGI come from the germline V gene (reference sequence). CDR3 region: CASSPVPGTVNEKLFF.

The chain recombines TRBV28 with TRBJ2-7; lacking DNA, the TRBD2 call made by TCRdb goes unchecked. The CDR3 extends over 13 amino acids. Germline V gene sequence: CDR1 MDHEN, CDR2 SYDVKM. The CDR3 protein is CASSSGGSYEQYF.

The chain links TRBV4-1 to TRBJ2-7. The CDR3 is 11 amino acids. Looked up from germline, CDR1 is MGHRA and CDR2 is YSYEKL. The CDR3 region is CASSRYGEQYF.

J is TRBJ1-2 and V is TRBV7-9; TCRdb lists TRBD1, though no DNA is available to test this call. This CDR3 has 16 amino acids. Germline loops: CDR1 SEHNR, CDR2 FQNEAQ (reference sequence). CDR3 amino acids: CASSPPGMRAYYGYTF. The full variable domain, in which reference TRBV7-9 and TRBJ1-2 provide the parts outside the CDR3, is DTGVSQNPRHKITKRGQNVTFRCDPISEHNRLYWYRQTLGQGPEFLTYFQNEAQLEKSRLLSDRFSAERPKGSFSTLEIQRTEQGDSAMYLCASSPPGMRAYYGYTFGSGTRLTVV.

The genes are TRBV5-1 and TRBJ1-1. CDR3 length: 16 residues. CDR1 and CDR2 from the germline V gene are SGHRS and YFSETQ. This CDR3 reads CASSSHYNGRHTEAFF.

This chain links TRBV21-1 with TRBJ2-3. TRBV21-1 represents a pseudogene. This CDR3 is built from 16 residues. The CDR3 loop is CASSKAVERVTDTQYF.

The chain employs TRBV15 and TRBJ2-2. Germline values: CDR1 LNHNV, CDR2 YYDKDF (reference sequence). The CDR3 runs 14 residues. This CDR3 is CATSRDADTGELFF.